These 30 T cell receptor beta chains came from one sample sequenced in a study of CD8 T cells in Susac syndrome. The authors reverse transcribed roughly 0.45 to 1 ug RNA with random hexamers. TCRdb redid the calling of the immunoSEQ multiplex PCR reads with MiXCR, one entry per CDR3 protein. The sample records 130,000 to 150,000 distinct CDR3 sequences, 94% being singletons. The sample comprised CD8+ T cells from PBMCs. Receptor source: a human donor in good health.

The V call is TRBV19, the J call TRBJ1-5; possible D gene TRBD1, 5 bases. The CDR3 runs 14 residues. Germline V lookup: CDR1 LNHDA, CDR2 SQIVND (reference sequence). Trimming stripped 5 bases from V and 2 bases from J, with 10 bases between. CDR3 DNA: TGTGCCAGTAGTTGGGGGGTTGGCAATCAGCCCCAGCATTTT. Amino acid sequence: CASSWGVGNQPQHF.

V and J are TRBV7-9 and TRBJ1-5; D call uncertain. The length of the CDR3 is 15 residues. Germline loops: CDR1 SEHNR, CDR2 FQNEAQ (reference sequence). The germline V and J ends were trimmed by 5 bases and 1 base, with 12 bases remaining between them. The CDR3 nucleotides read TGTGCCAGCAGCCCCCAAGGCACGAGCAATCAGCCCCAGCATTTT. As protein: CASSPQGTSNQPQHF.

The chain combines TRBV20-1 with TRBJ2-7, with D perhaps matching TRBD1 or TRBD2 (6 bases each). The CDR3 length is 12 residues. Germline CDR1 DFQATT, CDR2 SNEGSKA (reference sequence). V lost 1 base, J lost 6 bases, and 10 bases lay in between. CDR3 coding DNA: TGCAGTGCTAGAGTCAGGGGAGGCGAGCAGTACTTC. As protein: CSARVRGGEQYF.

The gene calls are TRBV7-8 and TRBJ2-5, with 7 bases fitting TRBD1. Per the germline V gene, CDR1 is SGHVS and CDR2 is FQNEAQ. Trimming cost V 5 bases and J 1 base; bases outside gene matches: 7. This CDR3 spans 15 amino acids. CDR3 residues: CASSLLGQAQETQYF. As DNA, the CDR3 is TGTGCCAGCAGCCTCCTTGGACAGGCCCAAGAGACCCAGTACTTC.

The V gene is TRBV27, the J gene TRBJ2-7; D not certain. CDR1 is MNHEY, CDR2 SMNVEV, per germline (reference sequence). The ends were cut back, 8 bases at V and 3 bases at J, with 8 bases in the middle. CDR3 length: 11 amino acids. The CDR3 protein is CASGLNYEQYF. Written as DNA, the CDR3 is TGTGCCAGCGGGCTGAACTACGAGCAGTACTTC.

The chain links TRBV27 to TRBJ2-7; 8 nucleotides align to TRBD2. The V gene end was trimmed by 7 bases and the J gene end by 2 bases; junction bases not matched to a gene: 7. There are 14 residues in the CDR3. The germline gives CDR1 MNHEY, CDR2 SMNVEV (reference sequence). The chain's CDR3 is CASTSGTRTYEQYF. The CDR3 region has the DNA TGTGCCAGCACGTCAGGGACTAGGACCTACGAGCAGTACTTC.

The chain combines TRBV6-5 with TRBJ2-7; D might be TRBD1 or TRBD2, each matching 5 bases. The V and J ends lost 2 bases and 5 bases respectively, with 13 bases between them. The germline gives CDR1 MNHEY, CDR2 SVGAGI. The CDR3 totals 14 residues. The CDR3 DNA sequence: TGTGCCAGCAGTTACGCCCAGGGAGACGACGAGCAGTACTTC. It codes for CASSYAQGDDEQYF.

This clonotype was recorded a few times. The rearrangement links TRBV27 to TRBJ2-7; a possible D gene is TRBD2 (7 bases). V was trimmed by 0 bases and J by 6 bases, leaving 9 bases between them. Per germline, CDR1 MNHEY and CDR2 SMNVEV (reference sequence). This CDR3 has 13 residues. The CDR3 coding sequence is TGTGCCAGCAGTTTATCGGGGGGGCTCGAGCAGTACTTC. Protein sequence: CASSLSGGLEQYF.

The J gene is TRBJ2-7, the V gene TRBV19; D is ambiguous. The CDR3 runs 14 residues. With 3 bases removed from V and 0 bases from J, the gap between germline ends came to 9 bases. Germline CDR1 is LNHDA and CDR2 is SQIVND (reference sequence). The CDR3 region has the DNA TGTGCCAGTAGTATTCTCGCCGACTCCTACGAGCAGTACTTC. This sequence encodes CASSILADSYEQYF.

CDR3 DNA: TGTGCCAGCAGCCAAGTCGAAGCGGGACATTACAATGAGCAGTTCTTC. Protein sequence: CASSQVEAGHYNEQFF. The chain couples TRBV4-2 to TRBJ2-1, with D possibly matching TRBD2 (7 bases). Germline-derived CDR1 and CDR2 are LGHNA and YNFKEQ. V was clipped by 1 base and J by 4 bases, with 14 bases between them. The CDR3 consists of 16 residues.

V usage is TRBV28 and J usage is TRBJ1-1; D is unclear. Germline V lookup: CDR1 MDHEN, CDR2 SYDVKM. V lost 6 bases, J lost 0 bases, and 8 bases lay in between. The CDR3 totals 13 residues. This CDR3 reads CASSGRLNTEAFF. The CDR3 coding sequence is TGTGCCAGCAGCGGACGTTTGAACACTGAAGCTTTCTTT.

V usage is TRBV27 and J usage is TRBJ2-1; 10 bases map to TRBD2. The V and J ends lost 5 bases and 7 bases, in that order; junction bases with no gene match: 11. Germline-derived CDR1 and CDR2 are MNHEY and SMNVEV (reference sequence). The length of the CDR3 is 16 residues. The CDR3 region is CASSHRTSGAGNEQFF. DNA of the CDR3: TGTGCCAGCAGTCACCGCACTAGCGGGGCTGGGAATGAGCAGTTCTTC.

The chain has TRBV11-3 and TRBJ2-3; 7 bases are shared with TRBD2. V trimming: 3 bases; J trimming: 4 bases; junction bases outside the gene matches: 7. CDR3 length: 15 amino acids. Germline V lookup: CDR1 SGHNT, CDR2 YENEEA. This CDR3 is CASSFERGGSDTQYF. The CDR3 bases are TGTGCCAGCAGCTTTGAACGGGGAGGGTCAGATACGCAGTATTTT.

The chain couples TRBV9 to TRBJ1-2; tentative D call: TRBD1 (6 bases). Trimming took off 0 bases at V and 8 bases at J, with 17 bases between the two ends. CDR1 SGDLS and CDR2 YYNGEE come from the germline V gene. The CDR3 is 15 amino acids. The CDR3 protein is CASSVATTGPTGYTF. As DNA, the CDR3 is TGTGCCAGCAGCGTAGCTACAACAGGGCCAACGGGCTACACCTTC.

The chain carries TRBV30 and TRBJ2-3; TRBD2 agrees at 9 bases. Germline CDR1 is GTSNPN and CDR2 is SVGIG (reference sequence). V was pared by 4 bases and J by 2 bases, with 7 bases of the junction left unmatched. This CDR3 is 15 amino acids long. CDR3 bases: TGTGCCTGGACCCTAGCGGGGACTTCCACAGATACGCAGTATTTT. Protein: CAWTLAGTSTDTQYF.

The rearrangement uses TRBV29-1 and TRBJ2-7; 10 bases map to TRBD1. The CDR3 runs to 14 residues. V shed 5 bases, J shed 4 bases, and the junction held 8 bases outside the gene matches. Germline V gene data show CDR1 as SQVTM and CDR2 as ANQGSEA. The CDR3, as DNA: TGCAGCGTTACGCCGGGACAGGGGTCGTACGAGCAGTACTTC. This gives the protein CSVTPGQGSYEQYF.

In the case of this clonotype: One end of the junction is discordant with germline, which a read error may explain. CDR3 sequence: CDWSGGTSVYNEQFF. The CDR3 bases are TGTGACTGGAGCGGGGGGACTAGCGTCTACAATGAGCAGTTCTTC. The chain joins TRBV30 to TRBJ2-1; 10 positions agree with TRBD2. The CDR3 is 15 amino acids. Germline lookup yields CDR1 GTSNPN and CDR2 SVGIG (reference sequence).

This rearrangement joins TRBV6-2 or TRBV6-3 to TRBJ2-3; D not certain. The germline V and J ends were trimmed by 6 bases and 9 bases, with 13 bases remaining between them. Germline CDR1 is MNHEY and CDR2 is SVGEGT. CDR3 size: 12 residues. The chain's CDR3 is CASRLDRRTQYF. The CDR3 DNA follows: TGTGCCAGCAGATTGGACCGACGGACGCAGTATTTT.

The CDR3 loop reads CSASVSYSNQPQHF. CDR3 bases: TGCAGTGCTAGTGTCAGTTATAGCAATCAGCCCCAGCATTTT. The chain combines TRBV20-1 with TRBJ1-5; no reliable D call. Germline lookup yields CDR1 DFQATT and CDR2 SNEGSKA (reference sequence). There are 14 residues in the CDR3. Trimming left V 3 bases short and J 0 bases short, with 9 bases between.

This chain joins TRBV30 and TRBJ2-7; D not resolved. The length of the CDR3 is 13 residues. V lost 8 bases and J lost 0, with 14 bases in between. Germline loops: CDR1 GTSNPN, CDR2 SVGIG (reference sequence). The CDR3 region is CAGLETVSYEQYF. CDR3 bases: TGTGCCGGGTTAGAGACGGTCTCCTACGAGCAGTACTTC.

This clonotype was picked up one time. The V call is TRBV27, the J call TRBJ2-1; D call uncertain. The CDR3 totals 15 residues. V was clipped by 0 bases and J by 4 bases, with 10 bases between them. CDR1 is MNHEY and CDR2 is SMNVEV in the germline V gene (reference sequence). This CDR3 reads CASSLSGTAYNEQFF. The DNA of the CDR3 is TGTGCCAGCAGTTTATCAGGTACGGCATACAATGAGCAGTTCTTC.

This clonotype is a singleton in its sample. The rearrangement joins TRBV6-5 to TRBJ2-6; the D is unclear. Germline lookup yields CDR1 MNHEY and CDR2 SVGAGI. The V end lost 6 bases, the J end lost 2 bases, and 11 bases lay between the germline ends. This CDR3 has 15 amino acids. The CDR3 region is CASRLLATGANVLTF. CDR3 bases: TGTGCCAGCAGATTACTGGCCACTGGGGCCAACGTCCTGACTTTC.

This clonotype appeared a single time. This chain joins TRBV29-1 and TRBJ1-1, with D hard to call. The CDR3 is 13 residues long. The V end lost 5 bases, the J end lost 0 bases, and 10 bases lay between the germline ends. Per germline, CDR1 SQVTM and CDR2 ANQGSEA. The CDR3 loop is CSVSFGMNTEAFF. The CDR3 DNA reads TGCAGCGTTTCCTTCGGGATGAACACTGAAGCTTTCTTT.

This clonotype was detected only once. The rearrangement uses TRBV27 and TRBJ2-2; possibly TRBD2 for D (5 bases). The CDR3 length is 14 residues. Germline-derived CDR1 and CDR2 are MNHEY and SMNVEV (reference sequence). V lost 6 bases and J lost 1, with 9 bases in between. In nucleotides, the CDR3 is TGTGCCAGCAGCAGCCGGGGGAACACCGGGGAGCTGTTTTTT. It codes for CASSSRGNTGELFF.

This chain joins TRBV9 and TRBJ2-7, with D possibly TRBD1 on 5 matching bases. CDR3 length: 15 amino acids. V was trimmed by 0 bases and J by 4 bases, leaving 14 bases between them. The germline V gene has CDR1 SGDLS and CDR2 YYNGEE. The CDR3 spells CASSVEASGWYEQYF. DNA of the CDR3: TGTGCCAGCAGCGTAGAGGCGTCAGGGTGGTACGAGCAGTACTTC.

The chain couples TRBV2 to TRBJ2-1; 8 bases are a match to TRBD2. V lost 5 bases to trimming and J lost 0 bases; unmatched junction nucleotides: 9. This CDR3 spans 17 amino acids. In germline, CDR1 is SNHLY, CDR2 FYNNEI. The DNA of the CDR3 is TGTGCCAGCAGTCCCCGGGGGGGGACTAGCTCCTACAATGAGCAGTTCTTC. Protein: CASSPRGGTSSYNEQFF.

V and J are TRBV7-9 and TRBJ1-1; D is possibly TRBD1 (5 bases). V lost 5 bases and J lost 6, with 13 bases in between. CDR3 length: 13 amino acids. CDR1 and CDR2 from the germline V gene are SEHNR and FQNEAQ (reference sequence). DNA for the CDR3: TGTGCCAGCAGCGACGGACTGGGGGCTGAAGCTTTCTTT. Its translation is CASSDGLGAEAFF.

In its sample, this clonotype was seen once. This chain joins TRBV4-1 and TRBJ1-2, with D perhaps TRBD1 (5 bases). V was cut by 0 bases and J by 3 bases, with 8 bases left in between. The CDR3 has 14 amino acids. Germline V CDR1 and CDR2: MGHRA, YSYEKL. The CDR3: CASSQDGDHYGYTF. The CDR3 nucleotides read TGCGCCAGCAGCCAAGATGGGGACCACTATGGCTACACCTTC.

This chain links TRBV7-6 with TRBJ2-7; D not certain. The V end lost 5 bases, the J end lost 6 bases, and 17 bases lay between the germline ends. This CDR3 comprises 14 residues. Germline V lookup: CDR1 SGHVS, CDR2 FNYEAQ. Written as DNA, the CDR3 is TGTGCCAGCAGCAATAGTAACCCGAGGAGCGAGCAGTACTTC. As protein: CASSNSNPRSEQYF.

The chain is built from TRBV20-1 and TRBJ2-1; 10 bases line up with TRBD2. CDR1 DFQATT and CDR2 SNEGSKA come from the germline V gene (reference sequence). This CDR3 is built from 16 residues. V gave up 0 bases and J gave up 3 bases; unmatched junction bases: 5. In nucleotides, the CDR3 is TGCAGTGCTAGAGATTACCTAGCGGGAGACTACAATGAGCAGTTCTTC. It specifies CSARDYLAGDYNEQFF.